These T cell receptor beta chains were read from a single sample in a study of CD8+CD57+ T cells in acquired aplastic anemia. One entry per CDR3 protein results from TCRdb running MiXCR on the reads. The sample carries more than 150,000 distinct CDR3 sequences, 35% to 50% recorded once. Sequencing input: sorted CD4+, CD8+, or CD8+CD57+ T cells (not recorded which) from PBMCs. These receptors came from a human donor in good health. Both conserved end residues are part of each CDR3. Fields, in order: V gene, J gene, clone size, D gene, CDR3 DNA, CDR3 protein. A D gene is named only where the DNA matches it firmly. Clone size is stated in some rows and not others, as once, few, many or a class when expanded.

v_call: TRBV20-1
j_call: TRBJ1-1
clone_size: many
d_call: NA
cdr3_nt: TGCAGTGCTAGCCTCCCACAGAACACTGAAGCTTTCTTT
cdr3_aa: CSASLPQNTEAFF

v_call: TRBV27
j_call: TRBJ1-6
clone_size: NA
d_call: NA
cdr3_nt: TGTGCCAGCAGGGAGGCGGCGGCCGATAATTCACCCCTCCACTTT
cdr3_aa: CASREAAADNSPLHF

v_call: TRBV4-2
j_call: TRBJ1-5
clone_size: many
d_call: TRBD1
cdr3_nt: TGTGCCAGCAGCCAAGGACAGGGGAGTTTTCAGCCCCAGCATTTT
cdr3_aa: CASSQGQGSFQPQHF

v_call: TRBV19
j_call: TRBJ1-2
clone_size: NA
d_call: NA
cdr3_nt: TGTGCCAGTAGAAGTACTAGCGGGAGTACCTACACCTTC
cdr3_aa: CASRSTSGSTYTF

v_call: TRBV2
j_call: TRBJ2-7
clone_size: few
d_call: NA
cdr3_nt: TGTGCCAGCAGTGAAGGAAGCGTCCTCTACGAGCAGTACTTC
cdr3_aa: CASSEGSVLYEQYF

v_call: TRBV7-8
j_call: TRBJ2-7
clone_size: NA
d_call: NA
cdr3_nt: TGTGCCAGCAGCTTATTGGGAGGGGGTAGGATTTACGAGCAGTACTTC
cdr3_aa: CASSLLGGGRIYEQYF

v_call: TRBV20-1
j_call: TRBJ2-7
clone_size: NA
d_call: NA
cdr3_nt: TGCAGTGCTTCCCCACGAGGGGCAAGCTCCTACGAGCAGTACTTC
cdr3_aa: CSASPRGASSYEQYF

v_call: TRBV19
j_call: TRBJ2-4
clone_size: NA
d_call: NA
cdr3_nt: TGTGACAGTAGTCCACCTGGGAGGTTTGCCAAAAACATTCAGTACTTC
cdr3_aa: CDSSPPGRFAKNIQYF

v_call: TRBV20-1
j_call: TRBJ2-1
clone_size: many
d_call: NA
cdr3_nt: TGCAGTGCTAGAGATCGATCGTCTAGCAGATACAATGAGCAGTTCTTC
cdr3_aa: CSARDRSSSRYNEQFF

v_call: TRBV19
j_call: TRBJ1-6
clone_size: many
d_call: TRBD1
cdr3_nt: TGTGCCAGTCTGACAGGGGCAGGGAATTCACCCCTCCACTTT
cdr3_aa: CASLTGAGNSPLHF

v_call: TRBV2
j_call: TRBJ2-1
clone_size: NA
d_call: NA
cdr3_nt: TGTGCCAGCAGTTCCGGGTCCCGGGTGTCGGAGCAGTTCTTC
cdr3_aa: CASSSGSRVSEQFF

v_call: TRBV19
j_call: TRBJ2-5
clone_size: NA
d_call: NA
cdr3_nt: TGTGCCAGTAGCCGGGGTACTGGGGAGACCCAGTACTTC
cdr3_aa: CASSRGTGETQYF

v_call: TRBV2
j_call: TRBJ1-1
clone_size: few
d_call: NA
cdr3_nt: TGTGCCAGCCGAAGGGGGAATGCTTTCTTT
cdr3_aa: CASRRGNAFF

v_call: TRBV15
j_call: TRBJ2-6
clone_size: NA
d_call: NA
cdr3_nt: TGTGCCACCAGCGGCGGGGTAGATACCTCTGGGGCCAACGTCCTGACTTTC
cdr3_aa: CATSGGVDTSGANVLTF

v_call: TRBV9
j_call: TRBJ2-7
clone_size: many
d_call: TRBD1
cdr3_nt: TGTGCCAGCAGCGTGACAGGGTCTTCCTACGAGCAGTACTTC
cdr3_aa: CASSVTGSSYEQYF

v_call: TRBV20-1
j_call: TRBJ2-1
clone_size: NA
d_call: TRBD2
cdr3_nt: TGCAGTGCTAGGTTTCGAGCGGGACGAGTTGAGCAGTTCTTC
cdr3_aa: CSARFRAGRVEQFF

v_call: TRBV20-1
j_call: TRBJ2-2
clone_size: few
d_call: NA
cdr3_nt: TGCAGTGCTAGGGCCGACGACTGGGGCCAGGGGAACACCGGGGAGCTGTTTTTT
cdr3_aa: CSARADDWGQGNTGELFF

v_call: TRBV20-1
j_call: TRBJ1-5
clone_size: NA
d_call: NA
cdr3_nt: TGCAGTGCTAGTGACCTATCGGCGGGGGTTAGCAATCAGCCCCAGCATTTT
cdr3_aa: CSASDLSAGVSNQPQHF

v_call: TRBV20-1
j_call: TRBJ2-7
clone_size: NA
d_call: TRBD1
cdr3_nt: TGCAGTGCCGACAGGGGGTCCTACGAGCAGTACTTC
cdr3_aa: CSADRGSYEQYF

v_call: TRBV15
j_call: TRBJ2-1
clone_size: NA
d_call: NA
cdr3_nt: TGTGCCACCAGCAGAGATACTCCGCGTGAGCAGTTCTTC
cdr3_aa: CATSRDTPREQFF

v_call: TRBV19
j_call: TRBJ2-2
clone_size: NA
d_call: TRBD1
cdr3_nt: TGTGCCAGTAGTCCCTGGACAGGGAGCACCGGGGAGCTGTTTTTT
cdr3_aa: CASSPWTGSTGELFF

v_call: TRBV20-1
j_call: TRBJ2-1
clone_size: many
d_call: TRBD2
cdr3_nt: TGCAGTGCTAGAGCCCCCCTAGCGGGAGGGCACAATGAGCAGTTCTTC
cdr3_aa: CSARAPLAGGHNEQFF

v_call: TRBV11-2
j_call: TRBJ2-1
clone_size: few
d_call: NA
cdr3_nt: TGTGCCAGCAGCAGAATGGGGGCCGGGGACTACAATGAGCAGTTCTTC
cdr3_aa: CASSRMGAGDYNEQFF

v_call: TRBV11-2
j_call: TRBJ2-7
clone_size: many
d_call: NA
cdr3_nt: TGTGCCAGCAGCTTAGATCGGGGAAGGGTCTACGAGCAGTACTTC
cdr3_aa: CASSLDRGRVYEQYF

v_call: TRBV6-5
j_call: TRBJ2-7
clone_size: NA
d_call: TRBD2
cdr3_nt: TGTGCCAGCAGTTTAGGTCGGCGGGAGGACTACGAGCAGTACTTC
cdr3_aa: CASSLGRREDYEQYF

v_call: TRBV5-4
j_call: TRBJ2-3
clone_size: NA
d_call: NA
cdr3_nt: TGTGCCAGCAGCAGCCAGAGATCTAGCACAGATACGCAGTATTTT
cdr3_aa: CASSSQRSSTDTQYF

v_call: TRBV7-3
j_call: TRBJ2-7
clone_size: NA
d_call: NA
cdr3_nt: TGTGCCAGCAGCCTAGGATACTCCTACGAGCAGTACTTC
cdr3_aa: CASSLGYSYEQYF

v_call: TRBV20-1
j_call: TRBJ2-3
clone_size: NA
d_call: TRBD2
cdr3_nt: TGCAGTGCCTCGACTAGCGGGAGCCACACAGATACGCAGTATTTT
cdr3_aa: CSASTSGSHTDTQYF

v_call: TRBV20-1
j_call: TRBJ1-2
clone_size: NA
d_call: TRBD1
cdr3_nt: TGCAGTGCTAGATCTTCCTCAGGGGGTATCTCCTATGGCTACACCTTC
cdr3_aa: CSARSSSGGISYGYTF

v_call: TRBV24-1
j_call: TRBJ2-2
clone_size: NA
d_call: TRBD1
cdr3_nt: TGTGCCACCAGAGGACAGGGGGCGTATACCGGGGAGCTGTTTTTT
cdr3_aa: CATRGQGAYTGELFF

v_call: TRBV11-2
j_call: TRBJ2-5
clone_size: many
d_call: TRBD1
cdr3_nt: TGTGCCAGCAGCCCACAGGGGGCCCGGGAGACCCAGTACTTC
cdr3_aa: CASSPQGARETQYF

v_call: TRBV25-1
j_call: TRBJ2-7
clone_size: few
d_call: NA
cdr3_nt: TGTGCCAGCAGTGAATATGGTAACGGCGACTACGAGCAGTACTTC
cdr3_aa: CASSEYGNGDYEQYF

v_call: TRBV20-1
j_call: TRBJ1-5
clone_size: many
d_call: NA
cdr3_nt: TGCAGTGCTAGGAGCAGGGAAATGAATCAGCCCCAGCATTTT
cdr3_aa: CSARSREMNQPQHF

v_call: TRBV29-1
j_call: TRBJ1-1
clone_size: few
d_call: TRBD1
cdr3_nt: TGCAGCGTTGAACTCCAGGGGGCAGTTGAAGCTTTCTTT
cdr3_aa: CSVELQGAVEAFF

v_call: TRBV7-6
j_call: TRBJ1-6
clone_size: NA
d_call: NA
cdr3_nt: TGTGCCAGCAGTTACTCGACGCCCCTCCACTTT
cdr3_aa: CASSYSTPLHF

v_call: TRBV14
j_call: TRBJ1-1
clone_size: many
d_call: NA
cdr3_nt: TGTGCCAGCAGCCGGGGGATGAACACTGAAGCTTTCTTT
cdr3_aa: CASSRGMNTEAFF

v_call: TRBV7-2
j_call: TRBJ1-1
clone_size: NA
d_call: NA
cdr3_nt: TGTGCCAGCAGCTTCAGGGTAGGAGCTTTCTTT
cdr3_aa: CASSFRVGAFF

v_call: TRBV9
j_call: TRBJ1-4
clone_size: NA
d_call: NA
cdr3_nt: TGTGCCAGCAGCCCCTCTTCGGGCAGGGAGTATGAAAAACTGTTTTTT
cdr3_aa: CASSPSSGREYEKLFF

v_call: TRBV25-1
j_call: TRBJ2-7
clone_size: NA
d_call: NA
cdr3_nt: TGTGCCAGCAGCGTAGGACCGGGGGTCGAGCAGTACTTC
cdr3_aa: CASSVGPGVEQYF

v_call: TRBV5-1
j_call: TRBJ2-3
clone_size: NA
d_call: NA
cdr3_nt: TGCGCCAGCCAACGGGGAGGTAGCACAGATACGCAGTATTTT
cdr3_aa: CASQRGGSTDTQYF

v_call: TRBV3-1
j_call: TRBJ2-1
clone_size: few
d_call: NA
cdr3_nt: TGTGCCAGCAGCCCAAGGGATACCCTGTTCTTC
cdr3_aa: CASSPRDTLFF

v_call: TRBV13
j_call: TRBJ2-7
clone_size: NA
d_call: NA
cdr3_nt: TGTGCCAGCAGCTTAGGAGGACGGGGGTCTGACGAGCAGTACTTC
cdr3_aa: CASSLGGRGSDEQYF

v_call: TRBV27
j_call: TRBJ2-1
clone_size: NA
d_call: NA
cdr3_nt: TGTGCCAGCAGTTCCGAGGGAGTGTATAATGAGCAGTTCTTC
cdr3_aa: CASSSEGVYNEQFF

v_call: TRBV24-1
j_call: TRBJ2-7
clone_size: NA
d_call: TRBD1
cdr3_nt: TGTGCCACCAGTGACCCCGATTATGGGACAGGGGGGGAAGAGCAGTACTTC
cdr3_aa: CATSDPDYGTGGEEQYF

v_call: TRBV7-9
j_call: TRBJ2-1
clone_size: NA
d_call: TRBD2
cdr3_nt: TGTGCCAGCAGCCCCGGGACTAGTCAGTTCTTC
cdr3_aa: CASSPGTSQFF

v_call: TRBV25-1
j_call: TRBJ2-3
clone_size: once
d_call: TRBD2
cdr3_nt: TGTGCCAGCAGCCCCAGCGGGACTAGCGGCACAGATACGCAGTATTTT
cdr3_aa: CASSPSGTSGTDTQYF

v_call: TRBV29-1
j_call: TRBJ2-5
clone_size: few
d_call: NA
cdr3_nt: TGCAGCGCCGCTCCCCGGGGGCGAGCGGGAATACAAGAGACCCAGTACTTC
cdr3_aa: CSAAPRGRAGIQETQYF

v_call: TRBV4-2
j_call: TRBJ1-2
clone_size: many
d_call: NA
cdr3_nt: TGTGCCAGCAGCCAAGGAGGCAGGTCCTATGGCTACACCTTC
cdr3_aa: CASSQGGRSYGYTF

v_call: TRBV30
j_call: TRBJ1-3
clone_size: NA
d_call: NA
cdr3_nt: TGTGCCTGGATCGTGGGAAACACCATATATTTT
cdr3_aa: CAWIVGNTIYF

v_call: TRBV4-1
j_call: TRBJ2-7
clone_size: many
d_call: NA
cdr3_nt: TGCGCCAGCAGCCAAGGGACATCCTCCTACGAGCAGTACTTC
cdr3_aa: CASSQGTSSYEQYF

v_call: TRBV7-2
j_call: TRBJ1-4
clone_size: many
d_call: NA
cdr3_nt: TGTGCCAGCAGGGGCCAAGGTCTTCGGAATGAAAAACTGTTTTTT
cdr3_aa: CASRGQGLRNEKLFF

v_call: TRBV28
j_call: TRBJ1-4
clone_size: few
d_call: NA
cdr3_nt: TGTGCCAGCAGAATACAGGGCCCGGGTGAAAAACTGTTTTTT
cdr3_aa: CASRIQGPGEKLFF

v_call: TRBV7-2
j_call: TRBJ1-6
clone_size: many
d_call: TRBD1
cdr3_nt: TGTGCCAGCAGCTTAGATACAGGGGTGCCACCCCTCCACTTT
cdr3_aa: CASSLDTGVPPLHF